What follows are 14 T cell receptor beta chains derived from one specimen sequenced in a study of shared clonotypes between healthy human individuals. The assay was immunoSEQ multiplex PCR, and TCRdb's table has in-frame clones only and misses some. This table has 1.5 million to 2.5 million clones, roughly 95% appearing once. The naive CD8 fraction comprised CD45RO-negative cells positively selected for CCR7 and excluded terminally differentiated effector memory CD45RA+ cells. The sample consisted of naive CD8+ T cells sorted from blood. All receptors come from a man aged 18-30 years in good health.

This clone occurred once. V and J are TRBV28 and TRBJ1-6; no clear D gene. The CDR3 is 20 residues long. CDR1 is MDHEN and CDR2 is SYDVKM in the germline V gene. V was trimmed by 4 bases and J by 0 bases, leaving 22 bases between them. CDR3 loop: CASSYLPSVIMSSYNSPLHF. The DNA for the CDR3 is TGTGCCAGCAGTTATCTCCCTTCCGTTATTATGAGCTCCTATAATTCACCCCTCCACTTT.

J is TRBJ2-7 and V is TRBV12-5; 9 bases map to TRBD2. Trimming at V came to 4 bases and at J to 5 bases, leaving 9 bases not matched to a gene. Germline lookup yields CDR1 LGHNT and CDR2 FRNRAP. The CDR3 spans 15 residues. CDR3 sequence (DNA): TGTGCTAGTGGTTCGATAGCGGGAGACAGTGACGAGCAGTACTTC. This encodes CASGSIAGDSDEQYF.

The chain is built from TRBV6-5 and TRBJ1-1; 11 bases align to TRBD1. CDR1 MNHEY and CDR2 SVGAGI come from the germline V gene. The V and J ends lost 5 bases and 4 bases, in that order; junction bases with no gene match: 3. The CDR3 consists of 14 residues. The CDR3: CASSAGQGVTEAFF. The CDR3 nucleotides read TGTGCCAGCAGTGCGGGACAGGGGGTCACTGAAGCTTTCTTT.

The rearrangement uses TRBV4-1 and TRBJ2-5; 8 bases are shared with TRBD1. V was pared by 1 base and J by 5 bases, with 9 bases of the junction left unmatched. CDR3 length equals 16 residues. Germline assignment: CDR1 MGHRA and CDR2 YSYEKL. The CDR3 region is CASSQVGQEIRETQYF. CDR3 DNA: TGCGCCAGCAGCCAAGTGGGACAGGAGATTAGGGAGACCCAGTACTTC.

This chain joins TRBV28 and TRBJ2-3; 7 nucleotides align to TRBD1. This CDR3 has 12 amino acids. Germline assignment: CDR1 MDHEN and CDR2 SYDVKM. The V segment lost 5 bases and the J segment 6 bases; nucleotides outside the gene matches: 2. The CDR3 loop is CASSDRVDTQYF. The CDR3 DNA follows: TGTGCCAGCAGTGACAGGGTGGATACGCAGTATTTT.

The V gene is TRBV14, the J gene TRBJ2-7; D is unresolved. V was shortened by 3 bases and J by 5 bases, with 14 bases between the two germline ends. Germline CDR1 SGHDN, CDR2 FVKESK. The CDR3 loop spans 14 amino acids. CDR3 sequence reads: CASSQFFEVNEQYF. In DNA, the CDR3 is TGTGCCAGCAGCCAGTTCTTCGAGGTCAACGAGCAGTACTTC.

The rearrangement uses TRBV14 and TRBJ2-1, with 8 bases that match TRBD2. V lost 5 bases to trimming and J lost 1 base; unmatched junction nucleotides: 7. The germline gives CDR1 SGHDN, CDR2 FVKESK. CDR3 length: 16 residues. The CDR3 sequence: CASSDRLAPSYNEQFF. The CDR3 DNA reads as TGTGCCAGCAGCGACCGACTAGCGCCATCCTACAATGAGCAGTTCTTC.

The chain joins TRBV10-3 to TRBJ2-1, with 8 positions matching TRBD2. The junction had 4 bases not matched to a gene; V was cut back by 8 bases and J by 4 bases. Germline CDR1 is ENHRY and CDR2 is SYGVKD. The CDR3 is 13 residues long. CDR3 amino acids: CAIALAGYNEQFF. The CDR3, as DNA: TGTGCCATCGCTCTAGCGGGTTACAATGAGCAGTTCTTC.

The V call is TRBV4-1, the J call TRBJ2-7; a possible D gene is TRBD1 (5 bases). This CDR3 contains 14 residues. Germline V gene data show CDR1 as MGHRA and CDR2 as YSYEKL. V was trimmed by 2 bases and J by 4 bases, leaving 12 bases between them. In DNA form, the CDR3 reads TGCGCCAGCAGCCAAATTGACAGCAGTTACGAGCAGTACTTC. This encodes CASSQIDSSYEQYF.

This clone appeared a single time. This chain connects TRBV10-3 to TRBJ2-7; a possible D gene is TRBD1 (5 bases). The germline V and J ends were trimmed by 8 bases and 2 bases, with 16 bases remaining between them. The CDR3 loop spans 14 amino acids. Germline assignment: CDR1 ENHRY and CDR2 SYGVKD. The CDR3 nucleotides read TGTGCCATCGGGGCTGGTGGAGTTGCCTACGAGCAGTACTTC. As protein: CAIGAGGVAYEQYF.

This rearrangement joins TRBV13 to TRBJ1-1, with D possibly matching TRBD1 (6 bases). Trimming took 6 bases from V and 1 from J, leaving 9 bases between them. The CDR3 extends over 13 amino acids. The germline V gene encodes CDR1 PRHDT and CDR2 FYEKMQ (reference sequence). The CDR3: CASSDRSNTEAFF. Here the CDR3 DNA reads TGTGCCAGCAGTGACAGGTCGAACACTGAAGCTTTCTTT.

The chain joins TRBV7-9 to TRBJ2-7; D ambiguous. CDR3 size: 16 residues. The V and J ends lost 4 bases and 7 bases respectively, with 23 bases between them. CDR1 and CDR2 from the germline V gene are SEHNR and FQNEAQ (reference sequence). DNA for the CDR3: TGTGCCAGCAGCTCGGACCTCGGAGACTCTTTGAGAGAGCAGTACTTC. Translated: CASSSDLGDSLREQYF. The variable domain in full, with the rest retrieved from reference TRBV7-9 and TRBJ2-7, is DTGVSQNPRHKITKRGQNVTFRCDPISEHNRLYWYRQTLGQGPEFLTYFQNEAQLEKSRLLSDRFSAERPKGSFSTLEIQRTEQGDSAMYLCASSSDLGDSLREQYFGPGTRLTVT.

This chain links TRBV6-6 with TRBJ1-1, with D tentatively TRBD1 (5 bases). The CDR3 totals 15 residues. V was trimmed by 6 bases and J by 0 bases, leaving 14 bases between them. Germline lookup yields CDR1 MNHNY and CDR2 SVGAGI (reference sequence). The CDR3 region is CASRPLQAMNTEAFF. CDR3 in DNA: TGTGCCAGCAGACCGCTACAGGCCATGAACACTGAAGCTTTCTTT.

This CDR3 is CASSRTGEGNQPQHF. In DNA form, the CDR3 reads TGTGCCAGCAGTCGTACAGGGGAAGGGAATCAGCCCCAGCATTTT. The chain joins TRBV28 to TRBJ1-5, with TRBD1 matching 7 bases. Trimming at V came to 5 bases and at J to 4 bases, leaving 8 bases not matched to a gene. The CDR3 sequence is 15 residues long. The V gene's germline CDR1 is MDHEN and CDR2 SYDVKM. Supplemented by reference TRBV28 and TRBJ1-5, the full variable domain reads DVKVTQSSRYLVKRTGEKVFLECVQDMDHENMFWYRQDPGLGLRLIYFSYDVKMKEKGDIPEGYSVSREKKERFSLILESASTNQTSMYLCASSRTGEGNQPQHFGDGTRLSIL.